Reported below is one TCR beta chain. Its antigen is unknown. The sample originates from a study of shared clonotypes between healthy human individuals. Turning to the study itself: Per-donor plates numbered three CD4 naive, three CD4 memory, two CD8 naive and one CD8 memory. Findings and caveats of the study: A handful of donors showed sharing of approximately 5% of naive CD4 clonotypes.

It was CD45RO-negative cells, positively selected for CCR7, that made up naive CD8 cells, with terminally differentiated effector memory CD45RA+ cells excluded. Generated by immunoSEQ multiplex PCR, the TCRdb table keeps only in-frame clones and is missing some. The table records roughly 1,800,000 clones, about 95% of them present only once. V shed 0 bases, J shed 5 bases, and the junction held 10 bases outside the gene matches. Germline loops: CDR1 LGHNA, CDR2 YSLEER. The CDR3 extends over 17 amino acids. This TCR came from a man aged 18 to 35 in good health. The rearrangement links TRBV4-3 to TRBJ2-7; TRBD2 matches at 10 bases. The sequenced material came from naive CD8+ T cells sorted from blood. CDR3 residues: CASSQDTSGRARDEQYF. The CDR3 DNA reads as TGCGCCAGCAGCCAAGATACGAGCGGGAGGGCCAGGGACGAGCAGTACTTC.